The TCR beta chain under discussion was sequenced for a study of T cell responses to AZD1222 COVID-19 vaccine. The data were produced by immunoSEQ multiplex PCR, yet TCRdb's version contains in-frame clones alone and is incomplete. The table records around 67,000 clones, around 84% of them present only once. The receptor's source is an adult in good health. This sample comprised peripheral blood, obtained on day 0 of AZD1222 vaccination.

CDR3 bases: TGTGCCAGCAGTTTGGGGGTTATCTACGAGCAGTACTTC. It encodes CASSLGVIYEQYF. The V call is TRBV28, the J call TRBJ2-7, with D perhaps assigned TRBD1 or TRBD2 (5 bases each). This CDR3 spans 13 amino acids. Germline V gene lookup returns CDR1 MDHEN and CDR2 SYDVKM. With 3 bases removed from V and 3 bases from J, the gap between germline ends came to 9 bases.